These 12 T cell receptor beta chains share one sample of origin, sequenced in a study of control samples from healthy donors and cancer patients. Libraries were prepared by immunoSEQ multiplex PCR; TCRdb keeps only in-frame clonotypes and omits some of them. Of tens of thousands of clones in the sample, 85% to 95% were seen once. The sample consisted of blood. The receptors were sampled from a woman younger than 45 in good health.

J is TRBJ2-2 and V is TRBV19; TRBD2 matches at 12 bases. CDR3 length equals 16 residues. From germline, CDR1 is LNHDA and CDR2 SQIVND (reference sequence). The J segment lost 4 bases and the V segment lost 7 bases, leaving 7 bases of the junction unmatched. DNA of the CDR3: TGTGCCAGTAATGTCTTGGGACTAGCGGGCACCGGGGAGCTGTTTTTT. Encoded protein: CASNVLGLAGTGELFF.

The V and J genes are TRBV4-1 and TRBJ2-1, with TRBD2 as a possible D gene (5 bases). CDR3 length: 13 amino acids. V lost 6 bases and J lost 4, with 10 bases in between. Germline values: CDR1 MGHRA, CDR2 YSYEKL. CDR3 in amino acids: CASRDRGYNEQFF. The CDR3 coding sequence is TGCGCCAGCAGGGACCGAGGGTACAATGAGCAGTTCTTC.

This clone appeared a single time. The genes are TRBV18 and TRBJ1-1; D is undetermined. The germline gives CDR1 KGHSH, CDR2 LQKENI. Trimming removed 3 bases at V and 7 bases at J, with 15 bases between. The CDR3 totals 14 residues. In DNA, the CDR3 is TGTGCCAGCTCACCGGGCTTCTCGAAGAATGAAGCTTTCTTT. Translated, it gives CASSPGFSKNEAFF.

The CDR3 here is CASGLTLVGTSTDTQYF. CDR3 DNA: TGTGCTAGTGGTTTAACGCTCGTGGGGACTAGCACAGATACGCAGTATTTT. The chain combines TRBV12-5 with TRBJ2-3; D is perhaps TRBD2 (6 bases). The germline gives CDR1 LGHNT, CDR2 FRNRAP. The CDR3 sequence is 17 residues long. Trimming took 3 bases from V and 0 from J, leaving 16 bases between them.

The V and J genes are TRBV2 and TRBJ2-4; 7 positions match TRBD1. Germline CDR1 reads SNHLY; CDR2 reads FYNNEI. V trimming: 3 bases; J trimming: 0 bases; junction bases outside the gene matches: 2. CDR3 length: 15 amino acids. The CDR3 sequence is CASSDRGKAKNIQYF. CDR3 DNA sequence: TGTGCCAGCAGTGACAGGGGGAAAGCCAAAAACATTCAGTACTTC.

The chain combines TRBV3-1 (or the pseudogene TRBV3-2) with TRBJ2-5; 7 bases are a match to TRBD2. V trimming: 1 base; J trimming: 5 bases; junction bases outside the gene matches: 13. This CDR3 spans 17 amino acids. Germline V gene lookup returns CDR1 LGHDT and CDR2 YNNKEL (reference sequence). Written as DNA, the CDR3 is TGTGCCAGCAGCCAAGGTCCCCCGGGGGGTAGTAGGGAGACCCAGTACTTC. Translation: CASSQGPPGGSRETQYF.

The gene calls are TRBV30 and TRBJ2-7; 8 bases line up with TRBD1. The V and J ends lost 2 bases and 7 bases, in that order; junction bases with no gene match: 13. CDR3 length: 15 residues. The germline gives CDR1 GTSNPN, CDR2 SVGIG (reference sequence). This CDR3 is CAWSTMTGALREQYF. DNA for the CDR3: TGTGCCTGGAGTACAATGACAGGGGCCTTAAGGGAGCAGTACTTC.

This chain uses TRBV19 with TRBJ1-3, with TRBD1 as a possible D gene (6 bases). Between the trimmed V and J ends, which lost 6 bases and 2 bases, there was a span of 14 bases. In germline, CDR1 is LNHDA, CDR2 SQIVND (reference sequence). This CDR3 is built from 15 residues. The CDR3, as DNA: TGTGCCAGTAGCCCGCGGACAGTTACTGGAAACACCATATATTTT. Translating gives CASSPRTVTGNTIYF.

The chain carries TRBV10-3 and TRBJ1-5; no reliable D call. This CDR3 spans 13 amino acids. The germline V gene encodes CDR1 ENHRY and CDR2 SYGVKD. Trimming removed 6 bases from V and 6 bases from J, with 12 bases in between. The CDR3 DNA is TGTGCCATCAGCGCGGACGCTACTCAGCCCCAGCATTTT. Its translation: CAISADATQPQHF.

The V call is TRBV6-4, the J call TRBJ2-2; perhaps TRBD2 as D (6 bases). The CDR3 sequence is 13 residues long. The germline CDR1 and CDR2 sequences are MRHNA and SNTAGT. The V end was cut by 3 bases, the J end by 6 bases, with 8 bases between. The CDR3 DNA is TGTGCCAGCAGTGAGGGGGAGGCCGGGGAGCTGTTTTTT. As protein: CASSEGEAGELFF.

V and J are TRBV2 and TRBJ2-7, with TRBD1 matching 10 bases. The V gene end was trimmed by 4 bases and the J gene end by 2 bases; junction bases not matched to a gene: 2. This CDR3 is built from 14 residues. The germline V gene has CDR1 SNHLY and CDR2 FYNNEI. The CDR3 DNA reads TGTGCCAGCAGTGGGACAGGGGGTACCTACGAGCAGTACTTC. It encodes CASSGTGGTYEQYF.

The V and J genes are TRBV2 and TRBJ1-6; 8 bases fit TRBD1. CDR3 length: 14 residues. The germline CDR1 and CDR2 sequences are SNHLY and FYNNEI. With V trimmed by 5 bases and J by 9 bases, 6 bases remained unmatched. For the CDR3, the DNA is TGTGCCAGCAGTACAGGACAGGGTGGTTCACCCCTCCACTTT. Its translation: CASSTGQGGSPLHF.